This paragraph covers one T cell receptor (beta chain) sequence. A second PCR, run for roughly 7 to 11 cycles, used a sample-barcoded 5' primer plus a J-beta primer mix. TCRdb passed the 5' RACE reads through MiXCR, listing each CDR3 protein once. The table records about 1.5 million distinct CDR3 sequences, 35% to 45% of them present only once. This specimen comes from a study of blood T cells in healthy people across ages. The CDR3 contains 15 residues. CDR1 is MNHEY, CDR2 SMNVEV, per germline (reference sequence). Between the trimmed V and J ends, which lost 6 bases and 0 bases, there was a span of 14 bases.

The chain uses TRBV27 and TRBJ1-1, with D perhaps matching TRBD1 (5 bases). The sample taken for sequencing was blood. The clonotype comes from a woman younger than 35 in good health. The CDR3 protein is CASSPIGALNTEAFF. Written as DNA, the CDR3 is TGTGCCAGCAGCCCAATCGGGGCCTTGAACACTGAAGCTTTCTTT.